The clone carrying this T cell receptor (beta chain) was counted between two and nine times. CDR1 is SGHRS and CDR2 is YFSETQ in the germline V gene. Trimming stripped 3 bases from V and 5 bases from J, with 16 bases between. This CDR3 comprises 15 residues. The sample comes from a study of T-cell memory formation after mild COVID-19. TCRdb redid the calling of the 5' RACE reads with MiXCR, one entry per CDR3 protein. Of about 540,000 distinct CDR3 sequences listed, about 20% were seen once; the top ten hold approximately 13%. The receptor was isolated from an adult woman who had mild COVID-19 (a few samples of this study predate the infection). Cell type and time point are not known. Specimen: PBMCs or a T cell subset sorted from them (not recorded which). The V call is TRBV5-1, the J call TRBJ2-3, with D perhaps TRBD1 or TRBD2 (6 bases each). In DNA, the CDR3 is TGCGCCAGCAGCTCGCCGGGGGCGTCAGGAGATACGCAGTATTTT. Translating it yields CASSSPGASGDTQYF. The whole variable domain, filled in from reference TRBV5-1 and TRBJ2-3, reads KAGVTQTPRYLIKTRGQQVTLSCSPISGHRSVSWYQQTPGQGLQFLFEYFSETQRNKGNFPGRFSGRQFSNSRSEMNVSTLELGDSALYLCASSSPGASGDTQYFGPGTRLTVL.